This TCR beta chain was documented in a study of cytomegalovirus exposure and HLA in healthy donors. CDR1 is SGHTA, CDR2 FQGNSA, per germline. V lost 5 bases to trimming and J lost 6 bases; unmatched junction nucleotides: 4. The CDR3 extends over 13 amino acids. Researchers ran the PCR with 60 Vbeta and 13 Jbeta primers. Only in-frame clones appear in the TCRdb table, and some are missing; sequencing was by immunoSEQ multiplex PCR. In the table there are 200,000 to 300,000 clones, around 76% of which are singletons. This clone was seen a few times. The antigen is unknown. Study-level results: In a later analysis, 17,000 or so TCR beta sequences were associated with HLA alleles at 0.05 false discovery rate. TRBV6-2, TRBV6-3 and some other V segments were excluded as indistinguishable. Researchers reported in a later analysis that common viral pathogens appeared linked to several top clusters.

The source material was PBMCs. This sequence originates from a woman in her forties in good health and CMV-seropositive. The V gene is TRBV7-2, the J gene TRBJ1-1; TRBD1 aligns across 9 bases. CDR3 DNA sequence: TGTGCCAGCAGCAGGGACAGGGCTTCTGAAGCTTTCTTT. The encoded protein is CASSRDRASEAFF.